The TCR beta chain under discussion was sequenced for a study of Ad26.COV2.S vaccination and SARS-CoV-2 variants. Study overall: Intramuscular Ad26.COV2.S doses were given once or twice, 56 days apart.

Germline CDR1 WNHNN, CDR2 SYGVQD (reference sequence). This CDR3 has 16 amino acids. Trimming removed 5 bases from V and 4 bases from J; junction bases left unmatched: 9. Treatment indicated: roughly 18 received Ad26.COV2.S at low or high dose, single or two shots; 5 received placebo; per-sample allocation not given. The samples date from day 63 after the first vaccine or placebo injection. Produced via immunoSEQ multiplex PCR; TCRdb's table is partial and in-frame only. The table has 400,000 to 500,000 clones, 88% seen once. Notes on this clone: No antigen is known for it.

Whole-study results and caveats: Vaccine recipients showed a spike-specific TCR breadth that was higher than in placebo recipients.

The specimen was peripheral blood, collected in a trial of Ad26.COV2.S vaccine versus placebo. The chain is built from TRBV10-1 and TRBJ2-1; 9 nucleotides agree with TRBD2. The sequence was obtained from a person aged 18 to 65 who received the Ad26.COV2.S COVID-19 vaccine or a placebo. The CDR3 DNA reads TGCGCCAGCAGTCGAGGGAGCGGGGGGCTATACAATGAGCAGTTCTTC. It is translated as CASSRGSGGLYNEQFF.